This TCR beta chain was recovered during a study of blood T cell repertoires in COVID-19. The overall study: Spain, Italy and the United States supplied samples that represented acute and convalescent COVID-19.

This CDR3 spans 15 amino acids. Germline V gives CDR1 LGHNA, CDR2 YSLEER. V dropped 5 bases and J dropped 5; count of bases not matched to a gene: 6. Participant reports of clinical history set cohort assignment. Recovery meant two consecutive negative NP/OP PCR tests, professional clearance, or resolved symptoms. As processed by the authors: The authors estimated nucleated cell counts from reference gene primer amplification. Assay: immunoSEQ multiplex PCR; the TCRdb copy retains only in-frame clones and omits some. The D gene and trimming were derived from the DNA, and the V and J assignments and clone size from that table. The sample includes some 400,000 clones, over 85% of them seen just once.

The chain couples TRBV4-3 to TRBJ2-1, with 10 bases fitting TRBD1. The sequence came from a woman in her twenties or thirties who had recovered from COVID-19. The sample comprised PBMCs or T cells enriched from blood (not recorded which). The CDR3, as DNA: TGCGCCAGCAGCTACGGACAGGGGGTCCACAATGAGCAGTTCTTC. It encodes CASSYGQGVHNEQFF.